The clone carrying this TCR beta chain was observed a handful of times. Its antigen is undetermined. The sample holds other DNA sequences that translate to the same CDR3. This sample was taken from a study of CD8+ T cells in alopecia areata. Indicated treatment: oral pan-JAK inhibitor, 5-10 mg twice daily. Collection of lesional scalp punch biopsies and peripheral blood was performed in alopecia areata patients. PBMCs were stained for CD3, CD4 and CD8, and CD4+ and CD8+ T cells were sorted. Findings of the study overall: Relative to mice, TCR sharing across patients was less clear, a difference possibly HLA-related. The treated group had a single nonresponder, limiting CD8+ expansion-response conclusions.

The germline V gene encodes CDR1 MNHEY and CDR2 SMNVEV (reference sequence). The CDR3 covers 13 residues. With 9 bases removed from V and 0 bases from J, the gap between germline ends came to 6 bases. As the sequencing template, cDNA was produced by extracting RNA and reverse transcribing it. Assay: immunoSEQ multiplex PCR; the TCRdb copy retains only in-frame clones and omits some. The sample yields 150,000 to 200,000 clones, roughly three fifths seen once. The specimen was CD4+ T cells sorted from blood, collected around week 49, from a patient treated with tofacitinib. The sequence came from a human donor with alopecia areata. The V call is TRBV27, the J call TRBJ2-6, with D uncertain. In DNA, the CDR3 is TGTGCCAGTCGTAGCTCTGGGGCCAACGTCCTGACTTTC. This encodes CASRSSGANVLTF.